This record concerns one T cell receptor (beta chain) sequence. Its antigen is currently unknown. This specimen comes from a study of radiotherapy plus CTLA-4 blockade in lung cancer. Across the study: Across the patients, objective responses occurred in about 18%, and disease control in approximately 30%.

The table came from immunoSEQ multiplex PCR; TCRdb's copy has only in-frame clones and leaves some out. This table holds about 64,000 clones, 72% found once. Enrolled patients, whose metastatic non-small-cell lung cancer was chemo-refractory, received focal radiation plus CTLA-4 blockade with ipilimumab. Broader study findings: Clones of tumor-derived TCRs expanded in blood after radiotherapy plus ipilimumab.

Trimming removed 4 bases from V and 5 bases from J, with 30 bases in between. The CDR3 loop spans 19 amino acids. In germline, CDR1 is SGDLS, CDR2 YYNGEE. This chain connects TRBV9 to TRBJ2-5, with D possibly being TRBD1 (6 bases). The clonotype was recovered from a human donor with non-small cell lung cancer whose response to radiotherapy plus ipilimumab could not be evaluated. Material: peripheral blood, obtained from a patient treated with radiotherapy plus ipilimumab. The CDR3 DNA sequence: TGTGCCAGCAGCCCCGGCCTGACTCGGATGTACCTGGGGGCGGAGACCCAGTACTTC. The encoded protein is CASSPGLTRMYLGAETQYF.